These 24 T cell receptor beta chains share one sample of origin, sequenced in a study of beta chain features in type 1 diabetes. Study results and limitations: TCRB CDR3s from Type 1 diabetes patients were moderately but significantly shorter in all four CD4+ subsets.

What these receptors recognize is not known. Expressed TCRB transcripts were sequenced, since all the RNA that had been isolated was reverse transcribed. Method: immunoSEQ multiplex PCR; TCRdb's copy keeps in-frame clones and lacks some. The data hold around 650,000 clones, with 9.5% to 15% observed a single time. Sequencing was done on a sample of naive CD4+ T cells from blood. The receptor source for this set is a man aged 25-45 years with type 1 diabetes.

This clone showed up just a few times. The gene calls are TRBV28 and TRBJ1-6; D not certain. The CDR3 consists of 15 residues. The V gene's germline CDR1 is MDHEN and CDR2 SYDVKM. Deletions cut 5 bases from V and 0 bases from J, with 8 bases between. The CDR3 loop is CASSIGFSYNSPLHF. CDR3 coding DNA: TGTGCCAGCAGTATAGGGTTCTCCTATAATTCACCCCTCCACTTT. The full variable domain, its missing parts supplied by reference TRBV28 and TRBJ1-6, is DVKVTQSSRYLVKRTGEKVFLECVQDMDHENMFWYRQDPGLGLRLIYFSYDVKMKEKGDIPEGYSVSREKKERFSLILESASTNQTSMYLCASSIGFSYNSPLHFGNGTRLTVT.

This clone has a handful of counts. The sample contains more than one DNA sequence encoding this CDR3. The chain links TRBV19 to TRBJ2-7; 8 nucleotides agree with TRBD1. The CDR3 extends over 14 amino acids. The J segment lost 2 bases and the V segment lost 3 bases, leaving 3 bases of the junction unmatched. Germline V gene data show CDR1 as LNHDA and CDR2 as SQIVND (reference sequence). The CDR3 sequence is CASSIRQGTYEQYF. The CDR3 bases are TGTGCCAGTAGTATCCGACAGGGGACCTACGAGCAGTACTTC.

CDR3 residues: CASSPDSKEEQFF. CDR3 DNA sequence: TGTGCCAGCAGCCCGGACAGTAAGGAGGAGCAGTTCTTC. This rearrangement joins TRBV7-6 to TRBJ2-1; TRBD1 might be the D (6 bases). Trimming shortened V by 5 bases and J by 10 bases, and 15 bases separated the two germline ends. CDR3 length: 13 residues. CDR1 is SGHVS, CDR2 FNYEAQ, per germline.

V and J are TRBV30 and TRBJ1-2; D unclear. The CDR3 covers 13 residues. Germline-derived CDR1 and CDR2 are GTSNPN and SVGIG (reference sequence). Trimming shortened V by 2 bases and J by 4 bases, and 11 bases separated the two germline ends. This CDR3 is CAWSFPRAYGYTF. CDR3 bases: TGTGCCTGGAGTTTTCCAAGAGCCTATGGCTACACCTTC.

The gene calls are TRBV2 and TRBJ2-2; 8 bases fit TRBD1. Trimming removed 6 bases from V and 4 bases from J; junction bases left unmatched: 13. Germline CDR1 reads SNHLY; CDR2 reads FYNNEI. This CDR3 has 17 residues. Written as DNA, the CDR3 is TGTGCCAGCAGCGCGAATCCAGGGGGCGCGGGCACCGGGGAGCTGTTTTTT. It specifies CASSANPGGAGTGELFF. Full variable domain (missing parts from reference TRBV2 and TRBJ2-2): EPEVTQTPSHQVTQMGQEVILRCVPISNHLYFYWYRQILGQKVEFLVSFYNNEISEKSEIFDDQFSVERPDGSNFTLKIRSTKLEDSAMYFCASSANPGGAGTGELFFGEGSRLTVL.

The sample holds a few counts of this clone. The V gene is TRBV5-4, the J gene TRBJ2-1; 9 bases are shared with TRBD1. Germline CDR1 and CDR2: SGHNT and YYREEE (reference sequence). With V trimmed by 4 bases and J by 6 bases, 8 bases remained unmatched. The CDR3 has 15 residues. The DNA for the CDR3 is TGTGCCAGCAGCGGGGGACAGGGAAGTTTCAATGAGCAGTTCTTC. Protein: CASSGGQGSFNEQFF.

J is TRBJ2-5 and V is TRBV29-1; 7 nucleotides agree with TRBD1. This CDR3 comprises 13 residues. Germline loops: CDR1 SQVTM, CDR2 ANQGSEA. V shed 4 bases and J 5 bases; nucleotides not matched to a gene: 7. The CDR3 DNA is TGCAGCGTTGTTTGGACAGGAAGGGAGACCCAGTACTTC. Translated, it gives CSVVWTGRETQYF.

Of note for this clone: The identical CDR3 is also encoded by other nucleotide sequences in the sample. The chain is built from TRBV29-1 and TRBJ1-1, with TRBD1 as a possible D gene (6 bases). This CDR3 comprises 12 residues. Between the trimmed V and J ends, which lost 4 bases and 4 bases, there was a span of 10 bases. Germline CDR1 SQVTM, CDR2 ANQGSEA. The CDR3 protein is CSVVQGFTEAFF. Here the CDR3 DNA reads TGCAGCGTTGTACAGGGATTCACTGAAGCTTTCTTT.

The V gene is TRBV5-4, the J gene TRBJ2-3, with 11 bases lining up with TRBD1. Germline CDR1 reads SGHNT; CDR2 reads YYREEE (reference sequence). The length of the CDR3 is 16 residues. V was clipped by 4 bases and J by 2 bases; unmatched bases: 6. Written as DNA, the CDR3 is TGTGCCAGCAGCACCGGACAGGGGGCAAACACAGATACGCAGTATTTT. Encoded protein: CASSTGQGANTDTQYF.

This clone has a handful of counts. This chain uses TRBV18 with TRBJ1-4; tentative D call: TRBD1 (5 bases). Per the germline V gene, CDR1 is KGHSH and CDR2 is LQKENI. The length of the CDR3 is 15 residues. V was cut by 6 bases and J by 8 bases, with 19 bases left in between. CDR3 DNA sequence: TGTGCCAGCTCCCGAGCTGGGGAGGGGACCGAAAAACTGTTTTTT. It codes for CASSRAGEGTEKLFF.

The sample holds a few counts of this clone. V is TRBV5-1 and J is TRBJ1-2; the D gene is possibly TRBD1 (5 bases). Germline CDR1 SGHRS, CDR2 YFSETQ. The length of the CDR3 is 13 residues. The V gene lost 4 bases and the J gene lost 7 bases, with 14 bases spanning the gap. The CDR3 nucleotides are TGCGCCAGCAGCGGCACGGGGGAAGCTGGCTACACCTTC. Translating it yields CASSGTGEAGYTF.

This clone was detected only once. The V call is TRBV6-1, the J call TRBJ1-1; D unresolved. The CDR3 has 12 residues. The germline V and J ends were trimmed by 6 bases and 0 bases, with 5 bases remaining between them. Per germline, CDR1 MNHNS and CDR2 SASEGT. In nucleotides, the CDR3 is TGTGCCAGCAGGTTCCTGAACACTGAAGCTTTCTTT. Protein product: CASRFLNTEAFF.

The chain links TRBV7-9 to TRBJ2-7; 7 positions match TRBD1. The CDR3 contains 15 residues. The ends lost 3 bases at V and 3 bases at J; junction bases unmatched: 8. Germline V gene sequence: CDR1 SEHNR, CDR2 FQNEAQ (reference sequence). The CDR3 loop reads CASSLLSQGFYEQYF. CDR3 bases: TGTGCCAGCAGCTTGCTTTCACAGGGGTTCTACGAGCAGTACTTC.

V is TRBV27 and J is TRBJ1-6, with D tentatively TRBD1 (5 bases). CDR3 length: 16 amino acids. CDR1 MNHEY and CDR2 SMNVEV come from the germline V gene (reference sequence). The V and J ends lost 5 bases and 2 bases respectively, with 13 bases between them. CDR3 sequence (DNA): TGTGCCAGCAGTCCGCGGGGGGGTGCCTATAATTCACCCCTCCACTTT. Amino acid sequence: CASSPRGGAYNSPLHF.

The chain carries TRBV27 and TRBJ2-3; 8 bases agree with TRBD2. This CDR3 is 16 amino acids long. Germline assignment: CDR1 MNHEY and CDR2 SMNVEV (reference sequence). With 3 bases clipped from V and 6 bases from J, the junction kept 11 bases outside the gene matches. CDR3 nucleotide sequence: TGTGCCAGCAGTTTTTACGGGACTAGTCCCCCGGATACGCAGTATTTT. It translates to CASSFYGTSPPDTQYF.

This clone was seen only a few times. The chain links TRBV28 to TRBJ2-1; 11 nucleotides align to TRBD2. V lost 2 bases, J lost 4 bases, and 4 bases stayed unmatched. The germline CDR1 and CDR2 sequences are MDHEN and SYDVKM. The CDR3 consists of 16 residues. For the CDR3, the DNA is TGTGCCAGCAGTTTACCTAGCGGGGGGTCTTACAATGAGCAGTTCTTC. It yields the protein CASSLPSGGSYNEQFF.

The V and J genes are TRBV11-2 and TRBJ2-2; 12 bases map to TRBD2. CDR3 length: 17 amino acids. V lost 4 bases and J lost 6; bases outside the gene matches: 9. The V gene's germline CDR1 is SGHAT and CDR2 FQNNGV. The CDR3 loop is CASSSPRASGGAGELFF. Here the CDR3 DNA reads TGTGCCAGCAGCTCCCCTAGAGCTAGCGGGGGGGCCGGGGAGCTGTTTTTT.

The chain is built from TRBV7-9 and TRBJ1-1; D remains ambiguous. Germline values: CDR1 SEHNR, CDR2 FQNEAQ (reference sequence). The CDR3 spans 16 residues. Trimming took 0 bases from V and 1 from J, leaving 12 bases between them. This chain's CDR3 is CASSLAMSPENTEAFF. CDR3 bases: TGTGCCAGCAGCTTAGCGATGAGTCCAGAGAACACTGAAGCTTTCTTT.

The CDR3 spells CASRGGGNYGYTF. DNA of the CDR3: TGTGCCAGCAGAGGTGGCGGTAACTATGGCTACACCTTC. This sequence joins TRBV6-5 and TRBJ1-2, with D hard to call. The V gene's germline CDR1 is MNHEY and CDR2 SVGAGI. V was clipped by 6 bases and J by 1 base, with 9 bases between them. This CDR3 is 13 amino acids long.

The chain carries TRBV4-3 and TRBJ1-2; unclear D gene. CDR3 length: 15 residues. Per the germline V gene, CDR1 is LGHNA and CDR2 is YSLEER. V shed 0 bases and J shed 4 bases, with 12 bases lying between them. In DNA, the CDR3 is TGCGCCAGCAGCCAAGAGTCCGGGGTCGGCTATGGCTACACCTTC. Translating it yields CASSQESGVGYGYTF.

This chain links TRBV12-2 with TRBJ1-6; the D call TRBD1 from the table was never checked on the DNA. TRBV12-2 is reported as a pseudogene. The CDR3 sequence is 17 residues long. CDR3 amino acids: CASRLAQGASYNSPLHF. DNA for the CDR3: TGTGCAAGTCGCTTAGCCCAGGGGGCATCCTATAATTCACCCCTCCACTTT.

The chain combines TRBV10-3 with TRBJ1-5, with D hard to call. The CDR3 runs 13 residues. Deletions cut 4 bases from V and 5 bases from J, with 9 bases between. The germline V gene has CDR1 ENHRY and CDR2 SYGVKD. The CDR3 reads CAISAQSHQPQHF. For the CDR3, the DNA is TGTGCCATCAGTGCACAGTCGCATCAGCCCCAGCATTTT.

This clone was recorded a few times. This chain uses TRBV18 with TRBJ1-6, with TRBD1 matching over 9 bases. The V segment lost 2 bases and the J segment 8 bases; nucleotides outside the gene matches: 7. The germline V gene has CDR1 KGHSH and CDR2 LQKENI. The CDR3 spans 16 residues. In DNA form, the CDR3 reads TGTGCCAGCTCACCAGAGCCTGGGACAGGGTATTCACCCCTCCACTTT. As protein: CASSPEPGTGYSPLHF.

The chain links TRBV6-5 to TRBJ2-7; 10 bases map to TRBD1. The ends lost 4 bases at V and 4 bases at J; junction bases unmatched: 7. Germline-derived CDR1 and CDR2 are MNHEY and SVGAGI. The CDR3 runs to 15 residues. CDR3 protein: CASSSGQGFGYEQYF. In nucleotides, the CDR3 is TGTGCCAGCAGTTCGGGACAGGGGTTCGGTTACGAGCAGTACTTC.